Listed here is a single T cell receptor beta chain. Its antigen is unidentified. This table comes from immunoSEQ multiplex PCR, and its TCRdb copy is limited to in-frame clones, with some not included. The data hold about 73,000 clones, with roughly nine tenths observed a single time. V gave up 8 bases and J gave up 5 bases; unmatched junction bases: 8. CDR1 is MDHEN and CDR2 is SYDVKM in the germline V gene. The CDR3 loop spans 15 amino acids. This sample was taken from a study of OX40 agonist ivuxolimab in advanced cancers. Study-wide context: Every patient in dose escalation had hepatocellular carcinoma, melanoma, renal cell or head and neck cancer. Among those enrolled, mean age was about 63 years (range about 23 to 90) and 70% to 85% were male. Overall study results and limits: CD4+ T cells averaged fewer expanded clones than CD8+ T cells. Not determined was the antigen specificity of the expanded peripheral T cells.

This receptor was identified in an adult with an advanced solid tumor such as melanoma, head and neck, liver or kidney cancer. The sample was CD4+ or CD8+ T cells sorted from blood, taken in a trial of the OX40 agonist ivuxolimab. The rearrangement joins TRBV28 to TRBJ2-2; TRBD2 agrees at 10 bases. The CDR3 here is CASSFSGRSTGELFF. The CDR3 nucleotides read TGTGCCAGCTCCTTTAGCGGGAGGTCGACCGGGGAGCTGTTTTTT.